This TCR beta chain was identified in a study of blood T cell repertoires in COVID-19. Germline CDR1 and CDR2: SGHRS and YFSETQ. Losses at the gene ends were 3 bases for V and 5 bases for J; bases not matched to a gene: 6. This CDR3 has 15 residues. As originally analysed: For nucleated cells, counts were estimated from reference gene primer amplification. The data were produced by immunoSEQ multiplex PCR, yet TCRdb's version contains in-frame clones alone and is incomplete. D and trimming come from the DNA, and the V and J calls and clone size come from that table. The sample has about 140,000 clones; about four fifths are singletons.

The chain uses TRBV5-1 and TRBJ2-2, with 8 bases that match TRBD1. Material for sequencing was peripheral blood. This sequence was found in a woman aged 55-70 years with acute or convalescent COVID-19. The CDR3 nucleotides read TGCGCCAGCAGCTCGCGGACAGGGCCAACCGGGGAGCTGTTTTTT. This sequence encodes CASSSRTGPTGELFF.